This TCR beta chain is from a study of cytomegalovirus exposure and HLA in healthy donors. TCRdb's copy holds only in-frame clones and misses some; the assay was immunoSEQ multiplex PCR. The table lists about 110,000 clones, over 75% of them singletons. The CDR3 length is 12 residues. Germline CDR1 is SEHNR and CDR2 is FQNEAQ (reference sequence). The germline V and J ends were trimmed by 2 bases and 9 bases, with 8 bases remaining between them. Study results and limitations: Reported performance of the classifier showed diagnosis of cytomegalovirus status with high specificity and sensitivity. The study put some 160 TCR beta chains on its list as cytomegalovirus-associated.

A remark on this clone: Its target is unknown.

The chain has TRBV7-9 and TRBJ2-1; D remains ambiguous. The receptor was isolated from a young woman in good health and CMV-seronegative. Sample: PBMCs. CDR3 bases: TGTGCCAGCAGCTTATATCCCGGTGAGCAGTTCTTC. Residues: CASSLYPGEQFF.